This TCR beta chain came from a study of Ad26.COV2.S vaccination and SARS-CoV-2 variants. This table comes from immunoSEQ multiplex PCR, and its TCRdb copy is limited to in-frame clones, with some not included. Of 350,000 to 550,000 clones listed, roughly nine tenths are singletons. This sample's treatment: some 19 received Ad26.COV2.S at low or high dose, single or two shots; about five received placebo; per-sample allocation not given. The study sampled participants on day 63 after the first vaccine or placebo injection. This CDR3 comprises 15 residues. The chain employs TRBV21-1 and TRBJ2-7. TRBV21-1 is noted as a pseudogene. The source is a person between 18 and 65 years old who received the Ad26.COV2.S COVID-19 vaccine or a placebo. Specimen: peripheral blood, collected in a trial of Ad26.COV2.S vaccine versus placebo. CDR3 nucleotides: TGTGCCAGCAGCAAAGGGAAAGCTTCCTCCTACGAGCAGTACGTC. Its protein is CASSKGKASSYEQYV.